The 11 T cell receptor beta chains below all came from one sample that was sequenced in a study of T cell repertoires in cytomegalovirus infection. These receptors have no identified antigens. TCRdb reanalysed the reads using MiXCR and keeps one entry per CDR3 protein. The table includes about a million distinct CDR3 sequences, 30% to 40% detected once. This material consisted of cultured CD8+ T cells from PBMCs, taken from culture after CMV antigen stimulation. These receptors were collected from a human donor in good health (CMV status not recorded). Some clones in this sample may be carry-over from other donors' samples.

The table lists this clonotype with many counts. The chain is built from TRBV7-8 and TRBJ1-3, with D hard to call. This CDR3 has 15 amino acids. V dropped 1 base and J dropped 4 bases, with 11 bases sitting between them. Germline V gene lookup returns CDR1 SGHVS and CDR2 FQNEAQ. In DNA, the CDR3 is TGTGCCAGCAGCTTAGTCCAAAATAGGGGAAACACCATATATTTT. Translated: CASSLVQNRGNTIYF.

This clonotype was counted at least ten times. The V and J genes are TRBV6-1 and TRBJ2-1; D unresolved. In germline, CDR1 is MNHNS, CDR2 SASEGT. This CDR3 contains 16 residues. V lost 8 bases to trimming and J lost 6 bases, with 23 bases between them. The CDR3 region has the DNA TGTGCCAGCTCCCAGGACGCCGTCTCCACCACCAATGAGCAGTTCTTC. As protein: CASSQDAVSTTNEQFF.

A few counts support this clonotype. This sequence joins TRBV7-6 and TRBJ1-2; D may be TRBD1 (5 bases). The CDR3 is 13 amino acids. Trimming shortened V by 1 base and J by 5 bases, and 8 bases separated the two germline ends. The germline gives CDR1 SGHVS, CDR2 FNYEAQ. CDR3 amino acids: CASSLGGEYGYTF. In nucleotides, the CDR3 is TGTGCCAGCAGCTTAGGGGGGGAGTATGGCTACACCTTC.

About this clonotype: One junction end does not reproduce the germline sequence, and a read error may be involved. The DNA for the CDR3 is TGTGTCAGCAGCTTAGCCGCGCGGGGGGGCCAGGGTACGCAGTATTTT. Amino acids: CVSSLAARGGQGTQYF. This rearrangement joins TRBV7-6 to TRBJ2-3; 9 bases map to TRBD2. The germline V gene encodes CDR1 SGHVS and CDR2 FNYEAQ. This CDR3 contains 16 residues.

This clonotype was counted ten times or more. In DNA, the CDR3 is TGTGCCAGCAGCTTACAGGGGGCGAATCAGCCCCAGCATTTT. Translating gives CASSLQGANQPQHF. The genes are TRBV27 and TRBJ1-5; 9 bases map to TRBD1. The V and J ends lost 6 bases and 4 bases, in that order; junction bases with no gene match: 4. Germline loops: CDR1 MNHEY, CDR2 SMNVEV (reference sequence). The CDR3 loop spans 14 amino acids.

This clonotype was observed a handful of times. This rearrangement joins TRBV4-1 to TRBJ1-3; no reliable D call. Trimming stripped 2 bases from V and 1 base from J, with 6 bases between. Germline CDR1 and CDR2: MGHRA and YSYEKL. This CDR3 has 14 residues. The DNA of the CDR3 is TGCGCCAGCAGCCAAACGGTTTCTGGAAACACCATATATTTT. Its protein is CASSQTVSGNTIYF.

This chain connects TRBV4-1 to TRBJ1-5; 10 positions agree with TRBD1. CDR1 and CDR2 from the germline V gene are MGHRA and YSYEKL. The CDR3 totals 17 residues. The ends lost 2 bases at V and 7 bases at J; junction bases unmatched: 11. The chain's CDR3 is CASSQLPGQGSWQPQHF. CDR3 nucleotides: TGCGCCAGCAGCCAACTTCCGGGACAGGGGAGTTGGCAGCCCCAGCATTTT.

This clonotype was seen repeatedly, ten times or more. The CDR3 DNA sequence: TGTGCCAGCAGCTTAGGCTCAGCCGGGACAGCTAACTATGGCTACACCTTC. Translating it yields CASSLGSAGTANYGYTF. The rearrangement uses TRBV7-8 and TRBJ1-2; 7 bases line up with TRBD1. The CDR3 covers 17 residues. J was trimmed by 0 bases and V by 1 base; bases with no gene match: 8. Germline CDR1 and CDR2: SGHVS and FQNEAQ.

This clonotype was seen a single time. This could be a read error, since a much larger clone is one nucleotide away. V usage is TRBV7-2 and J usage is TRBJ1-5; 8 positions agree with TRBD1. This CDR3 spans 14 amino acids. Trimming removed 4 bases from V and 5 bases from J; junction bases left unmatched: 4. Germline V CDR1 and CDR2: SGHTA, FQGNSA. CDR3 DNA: TGTGCCAGCAGCTCCTGGACAGGGCATCAGCCCCAGCATTTT. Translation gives CASSSWTGHQPQHF.

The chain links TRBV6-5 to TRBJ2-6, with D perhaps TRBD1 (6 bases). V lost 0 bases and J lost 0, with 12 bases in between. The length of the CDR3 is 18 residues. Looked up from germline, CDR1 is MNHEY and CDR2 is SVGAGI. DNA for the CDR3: TGTGCCAGCAGTTACTCGTGGGGGCCCCACTCTGGGGCCAACGTCCTGACTTTC. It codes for CASSYSWGPHSGANVLTF.

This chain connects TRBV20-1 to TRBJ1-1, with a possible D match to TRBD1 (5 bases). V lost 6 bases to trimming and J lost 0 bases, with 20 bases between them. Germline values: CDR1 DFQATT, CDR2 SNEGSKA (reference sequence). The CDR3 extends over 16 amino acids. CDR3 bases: TGCAGTGCCCAAGAGTCAGGGAGAGTTATGAACACTGAAGCTTTCTTT. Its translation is CSAQESGRVMNTEAFF.